A selection of T cell receptor beta chains follows, all from one sample in a study of blood T cell repertoires in COVID-19. Profiled with immunoSEQ multiplex PCR; TCRdb holds only in-frame clones, not every one. The repertoire includes a few hundred thousand clones, about 86% of them detected once, and around 4% sits in the top ten. The sample consisted of PBMCs or T cells enriched from blood (not recorded which). These TCRs come from a woman between 40 and 50 years old with acute COVID-19. Both conserved end residues are part of each CDR3. A D gene is named only where the DNA matches it firmly. Size tells how often a clone was seen (once, few, many) or the class of an expanded clone, and some rows leave it out.

CDR3 length	V gene	J gene	D gene	clone size	CDR3 protein	CDR3 DNA
11	TRBV11-3	TRBJ2-1	.	.	CASSLGLEQFF	TGTGCCAGCAGCTTAGGACTGGAGCAGTTCTTC
12	TRBV12-3/TRBV12-4	TRBJ2-1	.	.	CASTFMGGEQFF	TGTGCCAGCACCTTTATGGGAGGTGAGCAGTTCTTC
13	TRBV10-1	TRBJ1-1	.	.	CASSVTVGTEAFF	TGCGCCAGCAGTGTCACAGTGGGCACTGAAGCTTTCTTT
18	TRBV28	TRBJ2-1	TRBD1	.	CASTPTFRVRGPYNEQFF	TGTGCCAGCACTCCTACTTTTCGGGTAAGGGGGCCCTACAATGAGCAGTTCTTC
14	TRBV2	TRBJ2-3	TRBD2	.	CASTGTSGADTQYF	TGTGCCAGCACCGGGACTAGCGGTGCAGATACGCAGTATTTT
12	TRBV11-2	TRBJ2-7	.	.	CASRGARYEQYF	TGTGCCAGCAGGGGGGCGCGGTACGAGCAGTACTTC
15	TRBV28	TRBJ1-1	TRBD1	many	CASSFPDRGRTEAFF	TGTGCCAGCAGTTTCCCGGACAGGGGGCGGACTGAAGCTTTCTTT
17	TRBV5-6	TRBJ1-3	.	.	CASSPRGGGRSGNTIYF	TGTGCCAGCAGCCCCCGGGGAGGGGGAAGGTCCGGAAACACCATATATTTT
18	TRBV5-1	TRBJ2-7	TRBD1	.	CASSLLGQGVSSLGEQYF	TGCGCCAGCAGCTTGCTGGGACAGGGCGTCTCTAGCTTGGGCGAGCAGTACTTC
18	TRBV28	TRBJ2-2	.	.	CASSTPIDSPGGTGELFF	TGTGCCAGCAGTACCCCAATCGACAGCCCCGGGGGCACCGGGGAGCTGTTTTTT
14	TRBV27	TRBJ2-2	.	.	CASTVTANTGELFF	TGTGCCAGCACCGTTACAGCGAACACCGGGGAGCTGTTTTTT
16	TRBV7-9	TRBJ1-1	.	.	CASSLVHSPMNTEAFF	TGTGCCAGCAGCTTAGTTCACAGTCCAATGAACACTGAAGCTTTCTTT
15	TRBV5-4	TRBJ2-2	TRBD1	.	CASSLGDRSTGELFF	TGTGCCAGCAGCTTGGGGGACAGATCCACCGGGGAGCTGTTTTTT
18	TRBV18	TRBJ1-6	TRBD1	.	CASSLGETGGAQNSPLHF	TGTGCCAGCTCACTTGGGGAGACAGGGGGCGCGCAAAATTCACCCCTCCACTTT
14	TRBV27	TRBJ1-6	.	.	CASSSQYTNSPLHF	TGTGCCAGCAGTTCCCAGTATACTAATTCACCCCTCCACTTT
12	TRBV29-1	TRBJ2-7	TRBD1	.	CSVEARGREQYF	TGCAGCGTTGAGGCCAGGGGGCGCGAGCAGTACTTC
15	TRBV6-5	TRBJ2-7	TRBD1	.	CASSTDRASSYEQYF	TGTGCCAGCAGCACGGACAGGGCCTCCTCCTACGAGCAGTACTTC
15	TRBV27	TRBJ1-2	.	.	CASSKLGGLGYGYTF	TGTGCCAGCAGTAAATTGGGGGGTCTGGGCTATGGCTACACCTTC
16	TRBV28	TRBJ2-2	.	.	CASSLSGDLNTGELFF	TGTGCCAGCAGCCTGTCGGGAGACCTAAACACCGGGGAGCTGTTTTTT
14	TRBV24-1	TRBJ2-7	.	.	CATSDRGSLYEQYF	TGTGCCACCAGTGACAGGGGAAGTTTGTACGAGCAGTACTTC
14	TRBV28	TRBJ2-1	TRBD2	.	CASRVAGGENEQFF	TGTGCCAGCAGAGTAGCGGGAGGGGAGAATGAGCAGTTCTTC
15	TRBV10-2	TRBJ1-1	.	.	CASSAVGRGRTEAFF	TGCGCCAGCAGTGCAGTGGGGAGGGGACGGACTGAAGCTTTCTTT
18	TRBV4-2	TRBJ2-1	.	.	CASSPSRGGSGAYNEQFF	TGTGCCAGCAGCCCCTCCCGTGGGGGTAGCGGAGCCTACAATGAGCAGTTCTTC
13	TRBV7-2	TRBJ1-2	.	.	CASSLVPGDGYTF	TGTGCCAGCAGCTTAGTACCAGGGGATGGCTACACCTTC
14	TRBV28	TRBJ2-1	.	.	CASSPSTGTDEQFF	TGTGCCAGCAGTCCATCGACAGGAACCGATGAGCAGTTCTTC
18	TRBV21-1	TRBJ1-6	.	.	CASSKDPQTGDENSPLHF	TGTGCCAGCAGCAAAGATCCCCAAACAGGCGATGAAAATTCACCCCTCCACTTT
16	TRBV28	TRBJ1-2	TRBD1	.	CASSSPTGLGIYGYTF	TGTGCCAGCAGTTCCCCGACAGGGCTTGGGATTTATGGCTACACCTTC
17	TRBV10-3	TRBJ2-2	TRBD1	.	CAISKPGQGADTGELFF	TGTGCCATCAGCAAGCCGGGACAGGGGGCGGACACCGGGGAGCTGTTTTTT
14	TRBV7-8	TRBJ1-1	TRBD1	.	CASSSQGGNTEAFF	TGTGCCAGCAGCTCGCAGGGGGGGAACACTGAAGCTTTCTTT
12	TRBV12-3/TRBV12-4	TRBJ1-2	.	few	CASSLVRERYTF	TGTGCCAGCAGTTTAGTGAGGGAAAGGTACACCTTC
14	TRBV7-2	TRBJ2-7	TRBD1	.	CASSFGKGANEQYF	TGTGCCAGCAGCTTCGGTAAGGGGGCCAACGAGCAGTACTTC
12	TRBV6-2/TRBV6-3	TRBJ2-5	.	.	CASSPTGGTQYF	TGTGCCAGCAGCCCCACCGGAGGGACCCAGTACTTC
18	TRBV23-1	TRBJ1-6	TRBD1	.	CASTQPGQGIRYNSPLHF	TGCGCCAGCACCCAACCAGGACAGGGTATTAGGTATAATTCACCCCTCCACTTT
12	TRBV12-3/TRBV12-4	TRBJ2-7	TRBD1	.	CASSFRGYEQYF	TGTGCCAGCAGTTTCAGGGGGTACGAGCAGTACTTC
16	TRBV18	TRBJ2-5	TRBD1	.	CASSPGQVNTPETQYF	TGTGCCAGCTCACCTGGACAGGTGAACACCCCAGAGACCCAGTACTTC
15	TRBV24-1	TRBJ2-5	TRBD1	.	CATSDETGASATQYF	TGTGCCACCAGTGATGAAACAGGGGCGTCCGCGACCCAGTACTTC
12	TRBV5-6	TRBJ1-1	.	.	CASSFGWTEAFF	TGTGCCAGCAGCTTCGGTTGGACTGAAGCTTTCTTT
15	TRBV5-1	TRBJ2-3	.	.	CASSRSTGSTDTQYF	TGCGCCAGCAGTAGGAGCACAGGGAGCACAGATACGCAGTATTTT
15	TRBV4-2	TRBJ1-1	.	.	CASSHAGAGNTEAFF	TGTGCCAGCAGCCATGCAGGGGCTGGGAACACTGAAGCTTTCTTT
12	TRBV7-9	TRBJ2-1	TRBD2	.	CASGLTSGREFF	TGTGCCAGCGGCCTTACTAGCGGGAGGGAGTTCTTC
12	TRBV2	TRBJ1-5	.	.	CATSSGRQPQHF	TGTGCCACCTCGTCGGGGAGGCAGCCCCAGCATTTT
13	TRBV2	TRBJ1-6	TRBD1	.	CATTGQGNSPLHF	TGTGCCACCACGGGACAGGGGAATTCACCCCTCCACTTT
15	TRBV9	TRBJ2-7	TRBD1	.	CASSPSDRGRYEQYF	TGTGCCAGCAGCCCCTCGGACAGGGGGCGGTACGAGCAGTACTTC
12	TRBV5-4	TRBJ2-3	.	.	CASSFLTDTQYF	TGTGCCAGCAGCTTCCTGACAGATACGCAGTATTTT
15	TRBV5-1	TRBJ2-1	TRBD2	.	CASSWTSGTHNEQFF	TGCGCCAGCAGCTGGACTAGCGGGACCCACAATGAGCAGTTCTTC
15	TRBV10-2	TRBJ2-7	TRBD1	.	CASSSLDRTHYEQYF	TGCGCCAGCAGTTCGCTGGACAGGACCCACTACGAGCAGTACTTC
13	TRBV24-1	TRBJ2-5	TRBD2	.	CATSDREGETQYF	TGTGCCACCAGTGATAGGGAGGGAGAGACCCAGTACTTC
17	TRBV27	TRBJ1-1	.	.	CASSFSRGLTGNTEAFF	TGTGCCAGCAGTTTTTCACGGGGATTGACAGGGAACACTGAAGCTTTCTTT
13	TRBV19	TRBJ1-6	TRBD1	.	CASGDSQNSPLHF	TGTGCCAGTGGGGACAGTCAAAATTCACCCCTCCACTTT
14	TRBV25-1	TRBJ2-7	TRBD2	.	CASRFSGEGYEQYF	TGTGCCAGCAGGTTTAGCGGGGAAGGCTACGAGCAGTACTTC
17	TRBV10-2	TRBJ2-3	.	.	CASSEPGAGTRSDTQYF	TGCGCCAGCAGTGAGCCGGGAGCGGGGACACGTTCGGATACGCAGTATTTT
16	TRBV5-1	TRBJ2-1	.	.	CASSLAARGTYNEQFF	TGCGCCAGCAGCTTGGCCGCCCGCGGGACCTACAATGAGCAGTTCTTC
13	TRBV12-3/TRBV12-4	TRBJ1-2	TRBD1	.	CASTRGQGHGYTF	TGTGCCAGCACCCGGGGACAGGGCCATGGCTACACCTTC
14	TRBV11-2	TRBJ1-1	.	.	CASSLVRGNTEAFF	TGTGCCAGCAGCTTAGTTAGGGGGAACACTGAAGCTTTCTTT